This T cell receptor beta chain originates from a study of cytomegalovirus exposure and HLA in healthy donors. Study as a whole: The study's early data release held roughly 91 million unique TCRs from HLA-typed donors.

Study-level findings and limits: The study designated some 180 TCR beta chains cytomegalovirus-associated. The study had only CMV serostatus as immune exposure information.

As to this clone: Its antigen remains unidentified.

The PCR used 60 Vbeta and 13 Jbeta primers. The repertoire was sequenced with immunoSEQ multiplex PCR; TCRdb's copy has only in-frame clones and lacks some. This repertoire comprises over 120,000 clones; its ten largest clones make up around 0.96%. CDR3 length: 15 amino acids. Germline V CDR1 and CDR2: ENHRY, SYGVKD. The V gene end was trimmed by 3 bases and the J gene end by 3 bases; junction bases not matched to a gene: 7. The sequenced sample was PBMCs. This clonotype originated in a male donor in good health and CMV-seronegative. The V gene is TRBV10-3, the J gene TRBJ1-2; 7 nucleotides match TRBD1. The CDR3 sequence: CAISDRGTIDYGYTF. CDR3 coding DNA: TGTGCCATCAGTGACAGGGGGACCATCGACTATGGCTACACCTTC.